Listed here are 8 T cell receptor beta chains from one sample, sequenced in a study of control samples from healthy donors and cancer patients. Clones were sequenced by immunoSEQ multiplex PCR, and TCRdb holds only the in-frame ones, with some missing. The sample comprises roughly 59,000 clones, more than 85% of which are singletons, and about 1.7% rests with the top ten. Sequencing was performed on PBMCs. The source of these receptors is a man in his forties with colorectal cancer.

This chain links TRBV5-4 with TRBJ1-5; D unresolved. CDR3 length: 13 residues. The germline V gene encodes CDR1 SGHNT and CDR2 YYREEE (reference sequence). Deletions cut 2 bases from V and 2 bases from J, with 5 bases between. CDR3 in amino acids: CASSFGGNQPQHF. The CDR3 DNA sequence: TGTGCCAGCAGCTTTGGGGGCAATCAGCCCCAGCATTTT. Combining the CDR3 with reference TRBV5-4 and TRBJ1-5 gives the whole variable domain ETGVTQSPTHLIKTRGQQVTLRCSSQSGHNTVSWYQQALGQGPQFIFQYYREEENGRGNFPPRFSGLQFPNYSSELNVNALELDDSALYLCASSFGGNQPQHFGDGTRLSIL.

The gene calls are TRBV7-8 and TRBJ1-5; 7 nucleotides line up with TRBD1. The CDR3 covers 15 residues. Germline values: CDR1 SGHVS, CDR2 FQNEAQ. The V gene end was trimmed by 1 base and the J gene end by 7 bases; junction bases not matched to a gene: 7. Written as DNA, the CDR3 is TGTGCCAGCAGCTTAGGACAGGGTGGGAGGCAGCCCCAGCATTTT. Its translation is CASSLGQGGRQPQHF.

This sequence joins TRBV7-2 and TRBJ2-1; perhaps TRBD2 as D (6 bases). The germline gives CDR1 SGHTA, CDR2 FQGNSA. The V and J ends lost 1 base and 7 bases respectively, with 17 bases between them. The CDR3 has 16 residues. In DNA, the CDR3 is TGTGCCAGCAGCTTAGTCCAAGCGGGTCCCCAAAATGAGCAGTTCTTC. As protein: CASSLVQAGPQNEQFF. Variable domain in full (rest from reference TRBV7-2 and TRBJ2-1): GAGVSQSPSNKVTEKGKDVELRCDPISGHTALYWYRQSLGQGLEFLIYFQGNSAPDKSGLPSDRFSAERTGGSVSTLTIQRTQQEDSAVYLCASSLVQAGPQNEQFFGPGTRLTVL.

This chain links TRBV2 with TRBJ1-2, with a weak D call TRBD1 (6 bases). This CDR3 contains 14 residues. The V gene lost 6 bases and the J gene lost 4 bases, with 15 bases spanning the gap. Germline V gene data show CDR1 as SNHLY and CDR2 as FYNNEI. The CDR3 DNA is TGTGCCAGCAGGGGTTCAGGGGCTTCCTATGGCTACACCTTC. Amino acid sequence: CASRGSGASYGYTF.

This chain uses TRBV7-3 with TRBJ1-1; weak D call: TRBD1 (6 bases). Germline V gene sequence: CDR1 SGHTA, CDR2 FQGTGA. Trimming cost V 1 base and J 2 bases, with 20 bases left between them. The CDR3 extends over 18 amino acids. Here the CDR3 reads CASSLNVGWGRSNTEAFF. CDR3 DNA: TGTGCCAGCAGCTTAAATGTGGGATGGGGGCGCTCAAACACTGAAGCTTTCTTT.

V and J are TRBV7-2 and TRBJ1-2, with no clear D. V was cut by 2 bases and J by 3 bases, with 10 bases left in between. The CDR3 has 14 residues. Per germline, CDR1 SGHTA and CDR2 FQGNSA. DNA for the CDR3: TGTGCCAGCAGCTTAATTTCACGGGACTATGGCTACACCTTC. It codes for CASSLISRDYGYTF.

This rearrangement joins TRBV20-1 to TRBJ2-7; possible D gene TRBD1, 6 bases. V dropped 6 bases and J dropped 3 bases, with 9 bases sitting between them. There are 11 residues in the CDR3. CDR1 and CDR2 (germline): DFQATT, SNEGSKA (reference sequence). CDR3 sequence (DNA): TGCAGTGCGTTGGACAGCTACGAGCAGTACTTC. This codes for CSALDSYEQYF.

The rearrangement links TRBV3-1 (or the pseudogene TRBV3-2) to TRBJ1-5, with no clear D. CDR3 size: 15 residues. The V and J ends lost 0 bases and 2 bases respectively, with 8 bases between them. In germline, CDR1 is LGHDT, CDR2 YNNKEL (reference sequence). CDR3 region: CASSQDHSGNQPQHF. The CDR3 DNA is TGTGCCAGCAGCCAAGATCACTCAGGCAATCAGCCCCAGCATTTT.